What follows are 16 T cell receptor beta chains derived from one specimen sequenced in a study of shared clonotypes between healthy human individuals. The protocol was immunoSEQ multiplex PCR, while the TCRdb copy is restricted to in-frame clones and leaves out a portion. The table has about 110,000 clones, more than 65% seen once. The sample taken for sequencing was memory CD8+ T cells sorted from blood. Subset denoted: CD45RO+ cells pooled with CCR7-negative TemRA cells. These receptors originate from a woman aged 25 to 45 in good health.

This clone has a handful of counts. V and J are TRBV18 and TRBJ2-5; 8 nucleotides match TRBD1. The CDR3 loop spans 17 amino acids. After removal of 1 base from V and 4 bases from J, the junction contained 11 bases not matched to a gene. The germline gives CDR1 KGHSH, CDR2 LQKENI. CDR3 DNA sequence: TGTGCCAGCTCACCACGGGCGGGACAGGAGTTAGGAGAGACCCAGTACTTC. Encoded protein: CASSPRAGQELGETQYF.

This clone was seen repeatedly, ten times or more. The chain combines TRBV25-1 with TRBJ2-7; D unclear. The CDR3 length is 14 residues. From germline, CDR1 is MGHDK and CDR2 SYGVNS. V dropped 5 bases and J dropped 4 bases, with 15 bases sitting between them. The CDR3 here is CASSQVDFRYEQYF. The CDR3 DNA is TGTGCCAGCAGTCAGGTAGACTTCCGATACGAGCAGTACTTC.

V is TRBV4-1 and J is TRBJ2-7, with D perhaps matching TRBD1 (6 bases). The V and J ends lost 1 base and 0 bases respectively, with 10 bases between them. The length of the CDR3 is 15 residues. CDR1 MGHRA and CDR2 YSYEKL come from the germline V gene. CDR3 nucleotide sequence: TGCGCCAGCAGCCAAGGGCCCAGGGGCTCCTACGAGCAGTACTTC. Translation: CASSQGPRGSYEQYF.

J is TRBJ1-1 and V is TRBV7-6; D ambiguous. V was shortened by 5 bases and J by 0 bases, with 10 bases between the two germline ends. This CDR3 is 14 amino acids long. The germline CDR1 and CDR2 sequences are SGHVS and FNYEAQ. The CDR3 bases are TGTGCCAGCAGCGGAAGAGTTATGAACACTGAAGCTTTCTTT. Residues: CASSGRVMNTEAFF.

This clone was counted only a few times. This rearrangement joins TRBV5-6 to TRBJ2-7; TRBD1 aligns across 7 bases. CDR3 length: 13 residues. The J segment lost 6 bases and the V segment lost 4 bases, leaving 7 bases of the junction unmatched. Germline CDR1 SGHDT, CDR2 YYEEEE. The CDR3 region is CASSGNRGGEQYF. In DNA form, the CDR3 reads TGTGCCAGCAGCGGAAACAGGGGCGGCGAGCAGTACTTC.

The rearrangement links TRBV11-2 to TRBJ2-7, with 8 positions matching TRBD1. J lost 7 bases, V lost 4 bases, and 6 bases had no gene match. CDR1 and CDR2 (germline): SGHAT, FQNNGV. The CDR3 contains 13 residues. CDR3 sequence (DNA): TGTGCCAGCAGCTATGGACAGGGTCGGGAGCAGTACTTC. This codes for CASSYGQGREQYF.

In nucleotides, the CDR3 is TGTGCCAGCAGCTTATTTTGGTCAAACCATGGCTACACCTTC. Amino acids: CASSLFWSNHGYTF. V usage is TRBV7-2 and J usage is TRBJ1-2; D call uncertain. This CDR3 comprises 14 residues. Per the germline V gene, CDR1 is SGHTA and CDR2 is FQGNSA. V lost 2 bases and J lost 6, with 13 bases in between.

The J gene is TRBJ2-1, the V gene TRBV30; 8 bases are a match to TRBD1. V gave up 1 base and J gave up 12 bases; unmatched junction bases: 8. The CDR3 length is 13 residues. CDR1 and CDR2 (germline): GTSNPN, SVGIG (reference sequence). This CDR3 is CAWSANEGTGQFF. The CDR3 bases are TGTGCCTGGAGTGCAAACGAGGGGACAGGGCAGTTCTTC.

The chain couples TRBV9 to TRBJ2-7, with D possibly being TRBD1 or TRBD2 (7 bases each). The CDR3 sequence is 14 residues long. CDR1 SGDLS and CDR2 YYNGEE come from the germline V gene. Trimming shortened V by 3 bases and J by 2 bases, and 12 bases separated the two germline ends. The chain's CDR3 is CASSEGGTAYEQYF. The CDR3 coding sequence is TGTGCCAGCAGCGAGGGGGGGACAGCCTACGAGCAGTACTTC.

The chain carries TRBV5-4 and TRBJ1-2; no definite D call. This CDR3 spans 15 amino acids. Germline V gene lookup returns CDR1 SGHNT and CDR2 YYREEE (reference sequence). V was shortened by 6 bases and J by 0 bases, with 15 bases between the two germline ends. Here the CDR3 DNA reads TGTGCCAGCACCTACAGTCTAGGAGCTAACTATGGCTACACCTTC. Protein sequence: CASTYSLGANYGYTF.

In its sample, this clone was seen once. The chain links TRBV5-1 to TRBJ2-7; D is perhaps TRBD2 (5 bases). This CDR3 contains 15 residues. The V gene lost 4 bases and the J gene lost 4 bases, with 18 bases spanning the gap. The germline V gene has CDR1 SGHRS and CDR2 YFSETQ. This CDR3 reads CASSLGGSRAYEQYF. DNA for the CDR3: TGCGCCAGCAGCCTCGGAGGTTCTAGGGCTTACGAGCAGTACTTC.

This chain joins TRBV10-3 and TRBJ2-2; 10 bases are a match to TRBD2. Germline CDR1 and CDR2: ENHRY and SYGVKD. V shed 10 bases and J 9 bases; nucleotides not matched to a gene: 17. The CDR3 extends over 16 amino acids. As DNA, the CDR3 is TGTGCCAGCGCCTTGGGAGCTAGCGGGAGAGCGAGGGAGCTGTTTTTT. Protein product: CASALGASGRARELFF.

The chain uses TRBV28 and TRBJ1-5; D not resolved. The germline CDR1 and CDR2 sequences are MDHEN and SYDVKM. V dropped 2 bases and J dropped 0 bases, with 14 bases sitting between them. This CDR3 contains 17 residues. The CDR3 reads CASSLPRGIYSNQPQHF. Written as DNA, the CDR3 is TGTGCCAGCAGTTTACCCCGCGGAATCTATAGCAATCAGCCCCAGCATTTT. The full variable domain, in which reference TRBV28 and TRBJ1-5 provide the parts outside the CDR3, is DVKVTQSSRYLVKRTGEKVFLECVQDMDHENMFWYRQDPGLGLRLIYFSYDVKMKEKGDIPEGYSVSREKKERFSLILESASTNQTSMYLCASSLPRGIYSNQPQHFGDGTRLSIL.

V usage is TRBV28 and J usage is TRBJ2-7; 14 bases map to TRBD2. Germline lookup yields CDR1 MDHEN and CDR2 SYDVKM. V lost 3 bases, J lost 2 bases, and 0 bases stayed unmatched. The length of the CDR3 is 15 residues. The CDR3 spells CASSLGLAGAYEQYF. DNA for the CDR3: TGTGCCAGCAGTTTGGGACTAGCGGGAGCCTACGAGCAGTACTTC.

The V gene is TRBV5-1, the J gene TRBJ1-2, with 7 bases that match TRBD1. The junction had 14 bases not matched to a gene; V was cut back by 3 bases and J by 6 bases. The CDR3 extends over 16 amino acids. From germline, CDR1 is SGHRS and CDR2 YFSETQ. CDR3 DNA: TGCGCCAGCAGCTGGGTGGGGACAGCCAACTCTAATGGCTACACCTTC. Translation gives CASSWVGTANSNGYTF.

As regards this clone: The sample holds other DNA sequences that translate to the same CDR3. The genes are TRBV7-9 and TRBJ2-3; D unresolved. Germline V CDR1 and CDR2: SEHNR, FQNEAQ (reference sequence). Trimming stripped 3 bases from V and 0 bases from J, with 1 base between. This CDR3 has 12 amino acids. The DNA for the CDR3 is TGTGCCAGCAGCTTGAGCACAGATACGCAGTATTTT. Amino acids: CASSLSTDTQYF.